The next 8 T cell receptor beta chains were all read from a single sample in a study of blood T cell repertoires in COVID-19. The data were produced by immunoSEQ multiplex PCR, yet TCRdb's version contains in-frame clones alone and is incomplete. This table holds fewer than 350,000 clones, about 87% found once. Sequencing was done on a sample of peripheral blood. The origin of the receptors is a woman in her 50s who had recovered from COVID-19.

This clone was recorded only once. The V call is TRBV7-2, the J call TRBJ2-7; D is uncertain. Germline CDR1 reads SGHTA; CDR2 reads FQGNSA. The CDR3 extends over 15 amino acids. Trimming shortened V by 4 bases and J by 0 bases, and 13 bases separated the two germline ends. The CDR3 nucleotides are TGTGCCAGCAGCTCCCCCAGGTATCACTCCTACGAGCAGTACTTC. Residues: CASSSPRYHSYEQYF.

The chain joins TRBV6-5 to TRBJ2-1, with D maybe TRBD1 (6 bases). Germline values: CDR1 MNHEY, CDR2 SVGAGI. The CDR3 loop spans 13 amino acids. Trimming removed 5 bases from V and 15 bases from J, with 20 bases in between. In nucleotides, the CDR3 is TGTGCCAGCAGTCCAAAAGGGACAAGTCTAGGGTTCTTC. Residues: CASSPKGTSLGFF.

The gene calls are TRBV2 and TRBJ1-2; D is undetermined. Looked up from germline, CDR1 is SNHLY and CDR2 is FYNNEI. Trimming shortened V by 8 bases and J by 0 bases, and 7 bases separated the two germline ends. The CDR3 covers 12 residues. DNA for the CDR3: TGTGCCAGCGAGGAGGCTAACTATGGCTACACCTTC. Its translation: CASEEANYGYTF. Filled out from reference TRBV2 and TRBJ1-2, the complete variable domain reads EPEVTQTPSHQVTQMGQEVILRCVPISNHLYFYWYRQILGQKVEFLVSFYNNEISEKSEIFDDQFSVERPDGSNFTLKIRSTKLEDSAMYFCASEEANYGYTFGSGTRLTVV.

The chain joins TRBV6-4 to TRBJ2-5; 7 bases align to TRBD2. V lost 4 bases and J lost 5; bases outside the gene matches: 4. Germline V lookup: CDR1 MRHNA, CDR2 SNTAGT. The CDR3 covers 13 residues. The CDR3: CASSAWGGETQYF. CDR3 sequence (DNA): TGTGCCAGCAGTGCGTGGGGAGGGGAGACCCAGTACTTC.

V and J are TRBV28 and TRBJ1-1; maybe TRBD1 (6 bases). Germline V lookup: CDR1 MDHEN, CDR2 SYDVKM. Trimming stripped 4 bases from V and 7 bases from J, with 13 bases between. The CDR3 is made up of 13 amino acids. CDR3 bases: TGTGCCAGCAGTTCCCGACAGGCTAATGAAGCTTTCTTT. It codes for CASSSRQANEAFF. The whole variable domain, filled in from reference TRBV28 and TRBJ1-1, reads DVKVTQSSRYLVKRTGEKVFLECVQDMDHENMFWYRQDPGLGLRLIYFSYDVKMKEKGDIPEGYSVSREKKERFSLILESASTNQTSMYLCASSSRQANEAFFGQGTRLTVV.

This chain uses TRBV2 with TRBJ2-2; perhaps TRBD2 as D (7 bases). This CDR3 comprises 14 residues. Germline V CDR1 and CDR2: SNHLY, FYNNEI. Trimming shortened V by 7 bases and J by 4 bases, and 13 bases separated the two germline ends. Here the CDR3 DNA reads TGTGCCAGCACGAGGGGGAGGGCCACCGGGGAGCTGTTTTTT. This gives the protein CASTRGRATGELFF.

This clone was observed a handful of times. This sequence joins TRBV3-1 (or the pseudogene TRBV3-2) and TRBJ1-3; 7 bases fit TRBD1. This CDR3 contains 14 residues. Losses at the gene ends were 6 bases for V and 1 base for J; bases not matched to a gene: 3. Germline values: CDR1 LGHDT, CDR2 YNNKEL (reference sequence). As DNA, the CDR3 is TGTGCCAGCAGTCCGACAGGGTCTGGAAACACCATATATTTT. Translation: CASSPTGSGNTIYF.

The chain employs TRBV29-1 and TRBJ1-1; D is possibly TRBD1 (6 bases). The CDR3 sequence is 12 residues long. The ends were cut back, 7 bases at V and 3 bases at J, with 12 bases in the middle. CDR1 is SQVTM, CDR2 ANQGSEA, per germline. CDR3 amino acids: CSGTGWDTEAFF. DNA of the CDR3: TGCAGCGGCACAGGGTGGGACACTGAAGCTTTCTTT.